Shown below are 3 T cell receptor beta chains from a single sample sequenced in a study of blood T cell repertoires in COVID-19. Assay used: immunoSEQ multiplex PCR; TCRdb lists only in-frame clones, some missing. The sample lists 150,000 to 200,000 clones; roughly four fifths were seen once. Sequencing was performed on peripheral blood. These receptors all come from a woman in her seventies with COVID-19, enrolled during active disease.

The V and J genes are TRBV7-8 and TRBJ2-7, with D maybe TRBD2 (6 bases). The CDR3 extends over 17 amino acids. Germline assignment: CDR1 SGHVS and CDR2 FQNEAQ. Trimming shortened V by 5 bases and J by 1 base, and 21 bases separated the two germline ends. CDR3 sequence reads: CASSPVGGSQRSYEQYF. The DNA for the CDR3 is TGTGCCAGCAGCCCCGTTGGGGGGTCACAGAGATCCTACGAGCAGTACTTC.

The J gene is TRBJ1-2, the V gene TRBV27; 12 bases match TRBD1. Germline assignment: CDR1 MNHEY and CDR2 SMNVEV (reference sequence). The CDR3 extends over 19 amino acids. V lost 3 bases, J lost 7 bases, and 18 bases stayed unmatched. This CDR3 is CASSFLSLRPGQGAGGYTF. CDR3 nucleotide sequence: TGTGCCAGCAGTTTCCTATCGTTGAGACCGGGACAGGGGGCCGGTGGCTACACCTTC.

This chain connects TRBV28 to TRBJ1-3; tentatively, D is TRBD1 (6 bases). Trimming shortened V by 7 bases and J by 1 base, and 11 bases separated the two germline ends. Germline V lookup: CDR1 MDHEN, CDR2 SYDVKM. The CDR3 contains 14 residues. The CDR3 region has the DNA TGTGCCAGCATTGACAGGAAATCTGGAAACACCATATATTTT. This translates into CASIDRKSGNTIYF.